One and the same sample provided the 25 T cell receptor beta chains below, sequenced in a study of T cell clonality in common variable immunodeficiency. The protocol was immunoSEQ multiplex PCR, while the TCRdb copy is restricted to in-frame clones and leaves out a portion. The sample contains 40,000 to 55,000 clones, none of them singletons. Sequences were obtained from peripheral blood mononuclear cells. These TCRs come from a person between 18 and 70 years old in good health.

This clone has just a few counts. The read ends 3 residues shy of where the CDR3 ends; the end is completed using the germline J gene. The rearrangement joins TRBV30 to TRBJ1-2; no clear D. Germline V gives CDR1 GTSNPN, CDR2 SVGIG (reference sequence). The CDR3 consists of 12 residues. CDR3 sequence reads: CAWGQSTDTYTF. The part of the CDR3 DNA that was read is TGTGCCTGGGGGCAGTCCACAGATACC.

This clone was counted ten times or more. The CDR3 is cut off 3 residues early in the read; its end comes from the germline J gene. The J gene is TRBJ2-7, the V gene TRBV30, with 9 bases that match TRBD1. CDR1 GTSNPN and CDR2 SVGIG come from the germline V gene (reference sequence). This CDR3 is built from 13 residues. The V gene end was trimmed by 8 bases and the J gene end by 6 bases; junction bases not matched to a gene: 11. The CDR3 loop reads CAGIRDRDGEQYF. The sequenced part of the CDR3 DNA is TGTGCCGGAATCCGGGACAGGGACGGCGAG.

This clone was counted between two and nine times. The read ends 3 residues early relative to the CDR3; the germline J gene fills the gap. The chain uses TRBV18 and TRBJ1-1, with D possibly TRBD1 on 6 matching bases. This CDR3 region has 16 residues. V lost 0 bases and J lost 3, with 14 bases in between. The germline gives CDR1 KGHSH, CDR2 LQKENI. The CDR3 loop is CASSPPGAGAYTEAFF. The CDR3 bases that were read are TGTGCCAGCTCACCACCGGGGGCCGGGGCGTACACTGAA.

This clone was counted at least ten times. The CDR3 extends 3 residues past the end of the read, so its final part is completed from the germline J gene. V and J are TRBV10-3 and TRBJ2-3, with 7 bases lining up with TRBD1. The germline V gene has CDR1 ENHRY and CDR2 SYGVKD. There are 14 residues in the CDR3. With V trimmed by 7 bases and J by 2 bases, 6 bases remained unmatched. CDR3 loop: CAITSGQSTDTQYF. The sequenced CDR3 bases are TGTGCCATCACCTCGGGACAGTCCACAGATACG.

Regarding this clone: Sequencing ends 3 residues short of the CDR3 end; the germline J gene provides the rest. This sequence joins TRBV5-1 and TRBJ2-5, with 8 bases lining up with TRBD1. Germline V gives CDR1 SGHRS, CDR2 YFSETQ. The CDR3 covers 14 residues. V lost 0 bases, J lost 5 bases, and 3 bases stayed unmatched. The CDR3 is CASSLGTGQETQYF. CDR3 DNA (partial): TGCGCCAGCAGCTTGGGGACAGGGCAGGAGACC. Full variable domain (remainder filled in from reference TRBV5-1 and TRBJ2-5): KAGVTQTPRYLIKTRGQQVTLSCSPISGHRSVSWYQQTPGQGLQFLFEYFSETQRNKGNFPGRFSGRQFSNSRSEMNVSTLELGDSALYLCASSLGTGQETQYFGPGTRLLVL.

This clone was counted many times. Incomplete CDR3 DNA: TGTGCCAGCAGACCGACAGCTGAG. Encoded protein: CASRPTAE. The complete CDR3 sequence is CASRPTAEQFF. The J gene is TRBJ2-1, the V gene TRBV2, with D maybe TRBD1 (5 bases). The read terminates 3 residues before the CDR3 end, so the remaining end is supplied by the germline J gene. This CDR3 is built from 11 residues. Trimming shortened V by 6 bases and J by 9 bases, and 9 bases separated the two germline ends. The germline V gene encodes CDR1 SNHLY and CDR2 FYNNEI.

This clone was detected ten times or more. The sequence runs out 3 residues before the end of the CDR3; the remainder is reconstructed from the germline J gene. The chain has TRBV10-2 and TRBJ1-5; D may be TRBD1 (6 bases). The V end lost 0 bases, the J end lost 3 bases, and 15 bases lay between the germline ends. Germline CDR1 WSHSY, CDR2 SAAADI. This CDR3 has 17 amino acids. This CDR3 is CASSESTAGENNQPQHF. The CDR3 bases that were read are TGCGCCAGCAGTGAGTCGACTGCAGGGGAAAACAATCAGCCC.

The sample holds many counts of this clone. Sequencing ends 3 residues short of the CDR3 end; the germline J gene provides the rest. The chain has TRBV5-1 and TRBJ2-1; 13 nucleotides agree with TRBD2. Germline V gene lookup returns CDR1 SGHRS and CDR2 YFSETQ. The V and J ends lost 4 bases and 7 bases, in that order; junction bases with no gene match: 8. The CDR3 length is 16 residues. The CDR3 loop reads CASSGTSGGAWNEQFF. CDR3 DNA, as far as it was read: TGCGCCAGCAGCGGAACTAGCGGGGGGGCGTGGAATGAG.

This clone was detected ten times or more. The CDR3 goes on 3 residues after the read ends, and that part is filled in from the germline J gene. The chain combines TRBV5-4 with TRBJ2-2; D not resolved. V was trimmed by 2 bases and J by 7 bases, leaving 6 bases between them. The CDR3 is 12 residues long. Germline CDR1 and CDR2: SGHNT and YYREEE (reference sequence). The covered CDR3 bases are TGTGCCAGCAGCTTTGCAGGCGGGGAG. The encoded protein is CASSFAGGE. The whole CDR3 region reads CASSFAGGELFF.

This clone was seen ten or more times. The observed sequence ends 3 residues before the CDR3 terminus, with the missing tail filled in from the germline J gene. The rearrangement uses TRBV6-1 and TRBJ2-1; TRBD2 matches at 9 bases. CDR1 and CDR2 from the germline V gene are MNHNS and SASEGT. CDR3 length: 14 amino acids. Losses at the gene ends were 4 bases for V and 5 bases for J; bases not matched to a gene: 3. CDR3 bases read: TGTGCCAGCAGTGTGCGGGGGGGCGACAATGAG. It translates to CASSVRGGDNE. The entire CDR3 protein reads CASSVRGGDNEQFF.

This clone was counted at least ten times. Read data end 3 residues before the CDR3 end; the end is taken from the germline J gene. This sequence joins TRBV2 and TRBJ1-1; D is uncertain. CDR3 length: 13 amino acids. V dropped 3 bases and J dropped 4 bases, with 9 bases sitting between them. The germline gives CDR1 SNHLY, CDR2 FYNNEI. Partial CDR3 DNA: TGTGCCAGCAGTGATCCTCCCCGCACTGAA. As protein: CASSDPPRTE. The CDR3, in full, reads CASSDPPRTEAFF.

This clone was counted at least ten times. The sequence runs out 3 residues before the end of the CDR3; the remainder is reconstructed from the germline J gene. This chain links TRBV5-6 with TRBJ2-2, with D possibly matching TRBD1 (6 bases). The ends were cut back, 0 bases at V and 4 bases at J, with 7 bases in the middle. Per germline, CDR1 SGHDT and CDR2 YYEEEE. The CDR3 is made up of 14 amino acids. The chain's CDR3 is CASSLEGVTGELFF. The DNA read from the CDR3 is TGTGCCAGCAGCTTGGAGGGGGTCACCGGGGAG.

This clone was observed at least ten times. The read falls 3 residues short of the CDR3 end, and the missing part is taken from the germline J gene. This rearrangement joins TRBV19 to TRBJ1-4; 9 nucleotides agree with TRBD1. After removal of 7 bases from V and 7 bases from J, the junction contained 10 bases not matched to a gene. The germline V gene has CDR1 LNHDA and CDR2 SQIVND (reference sequence). CDR3 length equals 15 residues. The CDR3 sequence: CASIGPGQGSEKLFF. The sequenced CDR3 bases are TGTGCCAGTATCGGCCCTGGACAGGGGTCTGAAAAA.

There are many counts of this clone. The read is 3 residues too short to cover the CDR3 end, so that end is filled in from the germline J gene. The V gene is TRBV5-4, the J gene TRBJ1-2; perhaps TRBD1 as D (6 bases). The germline V gene has CDR1 SGHNT and CDR2 YYREEE (reference sequence). V was cut by 4 bases and J by 4 bases, with 11 bases left in between. The CDR3 totals 13 residues. The CDR3 bases that were read are TGTGCCAGCAGCGGGGGAGGGGGCTATGGC. This codes for CASSGGGGYG. From start to end, the CDR3 is CASSGGGGYGYTF.

This clone was recorded many times. The missing CDR3 end, 3 residues past where the read stops, is filled in from the germline J gene. The rearrangement joins TRBV2 to TRBJ1-5; 7 bases map to TRBD1. Per germline, CDR1 SNHLY and CDR2 FYNNEI. The CDR3 is 15 residues long. J lost 2 bases, V lost 5 bases, and 6 bases had no gene match. The CDR3 region is CASSRDRAGNQPQHF. The DNA read from the CDR3 is TGTGCCAGCAGTCGAGACAGGGCTGGCAATCAGCCC.

This clone occurred many times. A read error may account for a junction end that differs from germline. The read halts 3 residues ahead of the CDR3 end, with the missing end drawn from the germline J gene. The chain recombines TRBV4-2 with TRBJ2-7; no firm D call. Germline loops: CDR1 LGHNA, CDR2 YNFKEQ. This CDR3 contains 14 residues. The sequenced CDR3 bases are TGCGCCAGCAGCCAAGAGGTTGGCAAGAACGAG. This encodes CASSQEVGKNE. The entire CDR3 sequence reads CASSQEVGKNEQYF.

This clone was counted only a few times. The read stops 3 residues short of the end of the CDR3; the missing end is completed from the germline J gene. The chain is built from TRBV5-1 and TRBJ2-5; maybe TRBD2 (5 bases). The CDR3 contains 14 residues. Trimming left V 0 bases short and J 5 bases short, with 11 bases between. Germline-derived CDR1 and CDR2 are SGHRS and YFSETQ. The covered CDR3 bases are TGCGCCAGCAGCTTGGCGGGGATCCGGGAGACC. This encodes CASSLAGIRET. The whole CDR3 region reads CASSLAGIRETQYF.

To note about this clone: With the read ending 3 residues before the CDR3 end, the germline J gene is used to fill in that end. This sequence joins TRBV11-2 and TRBJ2-3; 9 nucleotides align to TRBD2. Per the germline V gene, CDR1 is SGHAT and CDR2 is FQNNGV. CDR3 size: 15 residues. V dropped 1 base and J dropped 6; count of bases not matched to a gene: 5. This chain's CDR3 is CASSLGGGAVDTQYF. The sequenced part of the CDR3 DNA is TGTGCCAGCAGCTTAGGCGGGGGGGCCGTCGATACG.

This clone was observed at least ten times. The read ends 3 residues shy of where the CDR3 ends; the end is completed using the germline J gene. The chain is built from TRBV20-1 and TRBJ1-4; a possible D gene is TRBD1 (6 bases). The CDR3 is made up of 13 amino acids. Trimming shortened V by 0 bases and J by 10 bases, and 12 bases separated the two germline ends. CDR1 and CDR2 (germline): DFQATT, SNEGSKA (reference sequence). CDR3 DNA, as far as it was read: TGCAGTGCTAGAGAACAGGGAGGGCGAAAA. As protein: CSAREQGGRK. The complete CDR3 reads CSAREQGGRKLFF.

Comment on this clone: From the germline J gene comes the end of the CDR3, since the read stops 3 residues before it. The chain joins TRBV7-2 to TRBJ1-2; a weak D match, TRBD1 (6 bases). The CDR3 has 15 residues. Germline V gene data show CDR1 as SGHTA and CDR2 as FQGNSA. The CDR3 loop reads CASSLSSGGANDYTF. The covered CDR3 bases are TGTGCCAGCAGCTTGTCTAGCGGGGGGGCGAATGAC.

This clone was observed many times. Incomplete CDR3 DNA: TGCAGCGTTGTAACACCTCTTACCTACGAG. As protein: CSVVTPLTYE. The CDR3, in full, reads CSVVTPLTYEQYF. The rearrangement joins TRBV29-1 to TRBJ2-7; D gene uncertain. From the germline J gene comes the end of the CDR3, since the read stops 3 residues before it. Trimming pared 4 bases from V and 2 bases from J, leaving 12 bases between. Germline values: CDR1 SQVTM, CDR2 ANQGSEA. CDR3 length equals 13 residues.

This clone was picked up many times. The observed sequence ends 3 residues before the CDR3 terminus, with the missing tail filled in from the germline J gene. This sequence joins TRBV20-1 and TRBJ2-7, with 8 bases lining up with TRBD2. CDR1 is DFQATT and CDR2 is SNEGSKA in the germline V gene (reference sequence). The V gene end was trimmed by 6 bases and the J gene end by 1 base; junction bases not matched to a gene: 11. The CDR3 spans 15 residues. This chain's CDR3 is CSARSPAGASYEQYF. CDR3 bases read: TGCAGTGCCAGATCACCAGCGGGGGCTTCCTACGAG.

This clone was seen at least ten times. The read falls 3 residues short of the CDR3 end, and the missing part is taken from the germline J gene. The rearrangement joins TRBV10-3 to TRBJ1-4; D possibly corresponds to TRBD1 (6 bases). The CDR3 is 12 amino acids. Germline-derived CDR1 and CDR2 are ENHRY and SYGVKD. This CDR3 reads CAISTGNSPLFF. The sequenced CDR3 bases are TGTGCCATCAGTACAGGGAATTCACCA.

Only a few counts were recorded for this clone. The CDR3 end is not reached by the read, which stops 3 residues before it; the germline J gene fills it in. The chain carries TRBV5-1 and TRBJ2-5; 9 bases fit TRBD1. Trimming took 2 bases from V and 5 from J; bases not matched to a gene: 13. Germline V gene data show CDR1 as SGHRS and CDR2 as YFSETQ. The CDR3 has 17 amino acids. Partial CDR3 DNA: TGCGCCAGCAGCTTTAGTCGGGGACAGGGAAAATTGGAGACC. Protein product: CASSFSRGQGKLET. The complete CDR3 protein is CASSFSRGQGKLETQYF.

This clone was seen at least ten times. The CDR3 protein is CAWSLDFSSYEQYF. The DNA read from the CDR3 is TGTGCCTGGAGTTTGGACTTTTCCAGCTACGAG. The rearrangement joins TRBV30 to TRBJ2-7; perhaps TRBD2 as D (5 bases). Coverage ceases 3 residues before the CDR3 finishes, and the germline J gene fills in the end. The CDR3 covers 14 residues. Germline CDR1 is GTSNPN and CDR2 is SVGIG (reference sequence). The germline V and J ends were trimmed by 2 bases and 3 bases, with 14 bases remaining between them.